The clone carrying this T cell receptor beta chain has just one count. The antigen is undetermined. The sample belongs to a study of a mutant IDH1 vaccine in newly diagnosed glioma. Whole-study context: Prior therapy was radiotherapy, temozolomide, or both; most received both. Overall study findings and caveats: Pseudoprogression appeared unlinked to shifts in leading peripheral T cell clonotypes.

Time point meaning: week 23, last vaccination. Each dose of the vaccine consisted of 300 ug of mutant IDH1 20-mer peptide, with topical imiquimod. New astrocytomas of WHO grade 3 or 4 that were IDH1-mutant and ATRX-lost were found in the donors. Germline assignment: CDR1 SGHRS and CDR2 YFSETQ. V shed 0 bases and J 2 bases; nucleotides not matched to a gene: 7. CDR3 size: 17 residues. The repertoire was sequenced with immunoSEQ multiplex PCR; TCRdb's copy has only in-frame clones and lacks some. The repertoire holds almost 85,000 clones, with 85% as singletons. This sequence was found in a man aged 25 to 45 with glioma. Some clones in this sample may be carry-over from other donors' samples. The specimen was PBMCs, collected from a glioma patient whose treatment included an IDH1 peptide vaccine. This chain links TRBV5-1 with TRBJ2-3; 9 nucleotides agree with TRBD2. CDR3 loop: CASSLGLTSGDTDTQYF. As DNA, the CDR3 is TGCGCCAGCAGCTTGGGATTGACTAGCGGAGACACAGATACGCAGTATTTT.